These 14 T cell receptor beta chains were sequenced from one sample in a study of cytomegalovirus exposure and HLA in healthy donors. PCR involved 60 Vbeta and 13 Jbeta primers. The data were produced by immunoSEQ multiplex PCR, yet TCRdb's version contains in-frame clones alone and is incomplete. The table includes around 98,000 clones, 80% to 85% detected once. The sequencing sample was made of PBMCs. These TCRs come from a man aged 40-49 years in good health and CMV-seronegative.

The J gene is TRBJ1-3, the V gene TRBV6-5; D may be TRBD1 (5 bases). Germline CDR1 and CDR2: MNHEY and SVGAGI. V was pared by 5 bases and J by 0 bases, with 8 bases between. This CDR3 spans 14 amino acids. The CDR3 coding sequence is TGTGCCAGCAGTGACGGACACTCTGGAAACACCATATATTTT. As protein: CASSDGHSGNTIYF.

This sequence joins TRBV7-3 and TRBJ1-1; D may be TRBD1 (6 bases). This CDR3 region has 14 residues. Between the trimmed V and J ends, which lost 5 bases and 6 bases, there was a span of 16 bases. Germline CDR1 SGHTA, CDR2 FQGTGA. The CDR3 bases are TGTGCCAGCAGCAGAGGGGGTTCCCGGTCTGAAGCTTTCTTT. This encodes CASSRGGSRSEAFF.

The rearrangement links TRBV5-1 to TRBJ2-2; perhaps TRBD1 as D (5 bases). Trimming took off 4 bases at V and 5 bases at J, with 21 bases between the two ends. The germline CDR1 and CDR2 sequences are SGHRS and YFSETQ. This CDR3 contains 17 residues. CDR3 region: CASSLPMSTVQTGELFF. The CDR3 DNA is TGCGCCAGCAGCCTACCCATGTCGACAGTACAAACCGGGGAGCTGTTTTTT.

This chain links TRBV7-2 with TRBJ2-7; D is possibly TRBD2 (6 bases). Looked up from germline, CDR1 is SGHTA and CDR2 is FQGNSA. V was shortened by 0 bases and J by 6 bases, with 12 bases between the two germline ends. CDR3 size: 14 residues. The DNA for the CDR3 is TGTGCCAGCAGCTTAGCGGAGGGTACTGGCGAGCAGTACTTC. The encoded protein is CASSLAEGTGEQYF.

The chain's CDR3 is CASSSLRQSRYSNQPQHF. In DNA form, the CDR3 reads TGTGCCAGCAGTTCCCTACGACAGAGCCGGTATAGCAATCAGCCCCAGCATTTT. This chain connects TRBV27 to TRBJ1-5, with D possibly matching TRBD1 (5 bases). V was clipped by 4 bases and J by 0 bases, with 19 bases between them. The CDR3 has 18 residues. CDR1 and CDR2 (germline): MNHEY, SMNVEV (reference sequence).

This sequence joins TRBV5-5 and TRBJ1-1, with a tentative D call TRBD1 (5 bases). Trimming shortened V by 1 base and J by 8 bases, and 12 bases separated the two germline ends. The CDR3 loop spans 13 amino acids. Germline assignment: CDR1 SGHKS and CDR2 YYEKEE (reference sequence). For the CDR3, the DNA is TGTGCCAGCAGCTTGAGGGTCGACAGCGAAGCTTTCTTT. It specifies CASSLRVDSEAFF.

This chain links TRBV30 with TRBJ2-3; 7 bases map to TRBD1. Losses at the gene ends were 0 bases for V and 2 bases for J; bases not matched to a gene: 5. CDR3 size: 15 residues. Germline V gives CDR1 GTSNPN, CDR2 SVGIG (reference sequence). The CDR3 here is CAWSVHRGDTDTQYF. The CDR3 region has the DNA TGTGCCTGGAGTGTACACAGGGGAGACACAGATACGCAGTATTTT. The full variable domain, completed using reference TRBV30 and TRBJ2-3, is SQTIHQWPATLVQPVGSPLSLECTVEGTSNPNLYWYRQAAGRGLQLLFYSVGIGQISSEVPQNLSASRPQDRQFILSSKKLLLSDSGFYLCAWSVHRGDTDTQYFGPGTRLTVL.

This clone was counted only a few times. This chain uses TRBV9 with TRBJ1-2; D is undetermined. The CDR3 consists of 15 residues. V lost 0 bases to trimming and J lost 0 bases, with 9 bases between them. Germline V gene lookup returns CDR1 SGDLS and CDR2 YYNGEE. In nucleotides, the CDR3 is TGTGCCAGCAGCGTAGGTTTCGGAGCTAACTATGGCTACACCTTC. It specifies CASSVGFGANYGYTF.

This rearrangement joins TRBV5-4 to TRBJ1-4; D is possibly TRBD1 (5 bases). This CDR3 is built from 14 residues. Germline V gene lookup returns CDR1 SGHNT and CDR2 YYREEE (reference sequence). V lost 4 bases to trimming and J lost 3 bases, with 10 bases between them. CDR3 nucleotide sequence: TGTGCCAGCAGCCCGACAGCATCTAATGAAAAACTGTTTTTT. Residues: CASSPTASNEKLFF.

This clone showed up just once. The chain is built from TRBV7-6 and TRBJ2-5; D unclear. The CDR3 contains 16 residues. Trimming stripped 5 bases from V and 1 base from J, with 17 bases between. Germline V gene lookup returns CDR1 SGHVS and CDR2 FNYEAQ. Here the CDR3 reads CASSHSGNSFQETQYF. In DNA, the CDR3 is TGTGCCAGCAGCCACTCGGGTAATTCGTTCCAAGAGACCCAGTACTTC.

This clone has only a few counts. The V call is TRBV10-3, the J call TRBJ1-3; the D gene is possibly TRBD1 (6 bases). Trimming stripped 3 bases from V and 2 bases from J, with 8 bases between. Germline V gene data show CDR1 as ENHRY and CDR2 as SYGVKD. This CDR3 spans 14 amino acids. The CDR3 coding sequence is TGTGCCATCAGTGACGGGACAACTGGAAACACCATATATTTT. Translating it yields CAISDGTTGNTIYF.

The chain carries TRBV7-8 and TRBJ2-7; D is unclear. Germline V gives CDR1 SGHVS, CDR2 FQNEAQ. Trimming stripped 0 bases from V and 4 bases from J, with 4 bases between. The length of the CDR3 is 12 residues. For the CDR3, the DNA is TGTGCCAGCAGCTTAGCCGAGTACGAGCAGTACTTC. This sequence encodes CASSLAEYEQYF.

This clone occurred once. This chain links TRBV30 with TRBJ1-1; possible D gene TRBD1, 5 bases. Trimming took off 5 bases at V and 1 base at J, with 8 bases between the two ends. The germline V gene has CDR1 GTSNPN and CDR2 SVGIG (reference sequence). The CDR3 loop spans 12 amino acids. The CDR3 reads CAWGQGNTEAFF. Written as DNA, the CDR3 is TGTGCCTGGGGCCAGGGGAACACTGAAGCTTTCTTT.

This rearrangement joins TRBV29-1 to TRBJ1-1, with unresolved D. V was trimmed by 4 bases and J by 0 bases, leaving 12 bases between them. CDR1 and CDR2 (germline): SQVTM, ANQGSEA. The length of the CDR3 is 14 residues. CDR3 DNA: TGCAGCGTTGGCGGCAGTACCATGAACACTGAAGCTTTCTTT. The encoded protein is CSVGGSTMNTEAFF.